This T cell receptor beta chain comes out of a study of CD8+CD57+ T cells in acquired aplastic anemia. Study at large: The average for DNA from sorted CD4+ and CD8+ cells was 3 to 3.5 ug.

Individuals selected for sequencing had exhibited CD8+CD57+ cell expansion on flow cytometry. Germline CDR1 and CDR2: ENHRY and SYGVKD. V was shortened by 0 bases and J by 8 bases, with 12 bases between the two germline ends. This CDR3 has 14 amino acids. TCR beta VDJ and CDR3 profiling used genomic DNA as template. In TCRdb, the reads were re-called with MiXCR into one record per CDR3 protein. The top ten hold 9.7% of the sample, which has some 200,000 distinct CDR3 sequences, approximately 48% seen once. Source material: sorted CD4+, CD8+, or CD8+CD57+ T cells (not recorded which) from PBMCs. V gene TRBV10-3 combines with J gene TRBJ2-3; unclear D gene. The receptor was isolated from a human donor with aplastic anemia. In DNA form, the CDR3 reads TGTGCCATCAGTGAGTCCTCAGTAAAGGGTACGCAGTATTTT. This sequence encodes CAISESSVKGTQYF.